This T cell receptor beta chain was identified during a study of post-analysis software for immune sequencing data. Whole-study context: Clinical courses comprised relapsing-remitting, secondary progressive and progressive-relapsing multiple sclerosis.

The authors incorporated unique molecular identifiers into the TCR beta cDNA libraries. Input of about 0.9 to 10 million T cells yielded a few hundred thousand cDNA molecules. TCRdb analysed the PCR reads with MiXCR anew, one entry per CDR3 protein. Of about 540,000 distinct CDR3 sequences in the sample, around 31% were seen once. Per germline, CDR1 MGHRA and CDR2 YSYEKL. The CDR3 runs to 17 residues. The V end was cut by 0 bases, the J end by 2 bases, with 11 bases between. Study-level points and caveats: TRBV5-6, TRBV5-1 and TRBV20-1 were among several TRBV segments more frequent in patients than controls. By F measure, samples from a shared preparation batch strongly co-clustered. Significantly lower normalized Chao1 diversity was seen in multiple sclerosis patients than in controls.

A note on this clonotype: The antigen remains unidentified.

V gene TRBV4-1 combines with J gene TRBJ2-6; a weak D match, TRBD2 (5 bases). Sequenced input: blood. This clonotype was obtained from a girl younger than 18 with multiple sclerosis. The CDR3 region has the DNA TGCGCCAGCAGCCAAGATTACGGGGTAACTGGGGCCAACGTCCTGACTTTC. Its protein product is CASSQDYGVTGANVLTF.